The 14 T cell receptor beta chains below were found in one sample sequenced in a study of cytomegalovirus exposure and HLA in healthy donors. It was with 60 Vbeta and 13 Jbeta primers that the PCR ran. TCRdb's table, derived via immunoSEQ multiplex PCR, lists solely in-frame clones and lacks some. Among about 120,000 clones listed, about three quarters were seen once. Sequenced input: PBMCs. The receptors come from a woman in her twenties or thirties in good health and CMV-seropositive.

CDR3 DNA sequence: TGTGCCAGCAGCCAAGATGAGGCAGGGGGCATGGCCGGGGAGCTGTTTTTT. Translating it yields CASSQDEAGGMAGELFF. The chain couples TRBV4-2 to TRBJ2-2, with TRBD1 identical over 8 bases. Looked up from germline, CDR1 is LGHNA and CDR2 is YNFKEQ. Trimming cost V 0 bases and J 6 bases; bases outside gene matches: 9. The CDR3 loop spans 17 amino acids.

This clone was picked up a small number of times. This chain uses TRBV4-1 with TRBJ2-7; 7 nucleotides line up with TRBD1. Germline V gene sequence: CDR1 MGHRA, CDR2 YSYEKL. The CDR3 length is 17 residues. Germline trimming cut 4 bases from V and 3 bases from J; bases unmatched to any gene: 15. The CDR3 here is CASSLTPDRANLYEQYF. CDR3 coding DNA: TGCGCCAGCAGCCTCACCCCCGACAGGGCGAATCTCTACGAGCAGTACTTC.

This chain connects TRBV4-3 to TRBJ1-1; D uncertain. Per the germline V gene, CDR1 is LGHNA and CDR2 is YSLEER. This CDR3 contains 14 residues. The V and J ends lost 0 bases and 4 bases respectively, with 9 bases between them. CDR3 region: CASSQDSRGTEAFF. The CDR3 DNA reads TGCGCCAGCAGCCAAGATAGCCGGGGCACTGAAGCTTTCTTT.

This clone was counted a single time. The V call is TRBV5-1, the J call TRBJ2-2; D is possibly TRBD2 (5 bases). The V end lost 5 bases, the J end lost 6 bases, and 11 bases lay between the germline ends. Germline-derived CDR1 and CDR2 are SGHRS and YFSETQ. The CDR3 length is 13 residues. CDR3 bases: TGCGCCAGCAGACCCGACTACGCCGGGGAGCTGTTTTTT. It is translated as CASRPDYAGELFF.

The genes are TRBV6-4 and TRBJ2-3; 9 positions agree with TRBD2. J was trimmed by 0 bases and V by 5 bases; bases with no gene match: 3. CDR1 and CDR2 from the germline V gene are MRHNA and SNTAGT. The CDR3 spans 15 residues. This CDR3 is CASSMTSGSTDTQYF. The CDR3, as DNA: TGTGCCAGCAGTATGACTAGCGGTAGCACAGATACGCAGTATTTT.

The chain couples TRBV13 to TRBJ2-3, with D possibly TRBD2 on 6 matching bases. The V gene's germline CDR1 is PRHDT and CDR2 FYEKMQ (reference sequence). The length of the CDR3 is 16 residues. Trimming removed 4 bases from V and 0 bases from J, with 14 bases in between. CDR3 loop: CASSSAGRRSTDTQYF. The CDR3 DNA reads TGTGCCAGCAGCTCGGCGGGACGCCGTAGCACAGATACGCAGTATTTT.

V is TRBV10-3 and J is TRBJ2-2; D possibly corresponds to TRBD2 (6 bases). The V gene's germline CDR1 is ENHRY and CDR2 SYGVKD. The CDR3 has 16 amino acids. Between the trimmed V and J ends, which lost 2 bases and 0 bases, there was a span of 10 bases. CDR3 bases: TGTGCCATCAGTGAGGGGGGAGGCTCGAACACCGGGGAGCTGTTTTTT. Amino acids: CAISEGGGSNTGELFF.

The DNA of the CDR3 is TGTGCCAGTAGTGGGACAGGGGCGCGTCAGCCCCAGCATTTT. Translated, it gives CASSGTGARQPQHF. The gene calls are TRBV19 and TRBJ1-5; 10 nucleotides agree with TRBD1. Looked up from germline, CDR1 is LNHDA and CDR2 is SQIVND (reference sequence). CDR3 length: 14 amino acids. The V and J ends lost 5 bases and 6 bases, in that order; junction bases with no gene match: 4.

The CDR3 DNA follows: TGTGCCAGCAGTTCCCCCCGGGGGGCAGGGAGTAGGTTGGAGACCCAGTACTTC. Encoded protein: CASSSPRGAGSRLETQYF. The gene calls are TRBV28 and TRBJ2-5; a weak D match, TRBD2 (7 bases). Trimming cost V 4 bases and J 5 bases, with 26 bases left between them. The germline V gene has CDR1 MDHEN and CDR2 SYDVKM. This CDR3 region has 18 residues. Supplemented by reference TRBV28 and TRBJ2-5, the full variable domain reads DVKVTQSSRYLVKRTGEKVFLECVQDMDHENMFWYRQDPGLGLRLIYFSYDVKMKEKGDIPEGYSVSREKKERFSLILESASTNQTSMYLCASSSPRGAGSRLETQYFGPGTRLLVL.

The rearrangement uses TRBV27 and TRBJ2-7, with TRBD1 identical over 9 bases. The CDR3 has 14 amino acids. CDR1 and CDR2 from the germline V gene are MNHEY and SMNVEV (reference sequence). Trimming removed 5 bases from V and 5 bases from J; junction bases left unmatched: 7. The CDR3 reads CASSPLTGGDEQYF. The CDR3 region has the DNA TGTGCCAGCAGTCCACTAACAGGGGGCGACGAGCAGTACTTC.

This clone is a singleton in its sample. The CDR3 loop is CASSLGGGGAYEQYF. The CDR3 DNA reads TGCGCCAGCAGCTTGGGTGGCGGGGGGGCCTACGAGCAGTACTTC. V is TRBV5-1 and J is TRBJ2-7, with 9 bases that match TRBD2. V shed 0 bases, J shed 2 bases, and the junction held 3 bases outside the gene matches. Germline V lookup: CDR1 SGHRS, CDR2 YFSETQ. This CDR3 is built from 15 residues.

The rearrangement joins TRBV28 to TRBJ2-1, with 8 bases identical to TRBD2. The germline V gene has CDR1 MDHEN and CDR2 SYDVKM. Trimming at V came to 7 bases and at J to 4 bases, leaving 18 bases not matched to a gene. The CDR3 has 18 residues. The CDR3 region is CASNTRGGALFWYNEQFF. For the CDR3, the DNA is TGTGCCAGCAATACTCGGGGGGGGGCCCTCTTTTGGTACAATGAGCAGTTCTTC.

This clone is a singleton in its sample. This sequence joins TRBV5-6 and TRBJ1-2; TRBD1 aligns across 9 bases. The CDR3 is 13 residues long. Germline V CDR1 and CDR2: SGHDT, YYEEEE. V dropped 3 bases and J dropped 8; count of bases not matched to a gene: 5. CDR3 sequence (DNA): TGTGCCAGCAGCTCTCGGACAGGGGACGGCTACACCTTC. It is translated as CASSSRTGDGYTF.

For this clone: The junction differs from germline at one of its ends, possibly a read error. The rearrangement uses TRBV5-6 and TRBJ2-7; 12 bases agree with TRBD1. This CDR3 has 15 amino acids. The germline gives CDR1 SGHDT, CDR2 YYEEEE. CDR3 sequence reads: CASFPGQGAAYEQHF. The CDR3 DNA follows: TGTGCCTCCTTCCCGGGACAGGGGGCGGCTTACGAGCAGCACTTC.